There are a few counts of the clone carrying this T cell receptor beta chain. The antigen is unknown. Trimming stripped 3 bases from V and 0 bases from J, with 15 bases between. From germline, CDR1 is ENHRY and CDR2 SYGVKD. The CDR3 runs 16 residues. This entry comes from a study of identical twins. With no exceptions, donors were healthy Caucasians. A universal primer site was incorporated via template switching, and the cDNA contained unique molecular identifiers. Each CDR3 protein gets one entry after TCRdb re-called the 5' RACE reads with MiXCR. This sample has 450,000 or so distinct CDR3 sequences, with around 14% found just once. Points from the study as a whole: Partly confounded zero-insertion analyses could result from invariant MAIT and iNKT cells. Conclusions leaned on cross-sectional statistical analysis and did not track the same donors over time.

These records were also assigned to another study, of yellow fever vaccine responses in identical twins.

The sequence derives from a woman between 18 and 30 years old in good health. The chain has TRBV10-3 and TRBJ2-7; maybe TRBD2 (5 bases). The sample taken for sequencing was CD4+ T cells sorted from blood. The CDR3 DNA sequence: TGTGCCATCAGTGACCCCACGGGGAGAATCTCCTACGAGCAGTACTTC. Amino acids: CAISDPTGRISYEQYF.